One sample yielded the 3 T cell receptor beta chains listed below, sequenced in a study of T cell repertoires in cytomegalovirus infection. TCRdb itself ran the reads through MiXCR, one entry per CDR3 protein. The sample holds about 460,000 distinct CDR3 sequences, over 9% seen once. The sample taken for sequencing was PBMCs. The receptors shown here come from a human donor in good health (CMV status not recorded). Some clones in this sample may be carry-over from other donors' samples.

This chain links TRBV12-3 or TRBV12-4 with TRBJ2-7; TRBD2 is a possible D gene (6 bases). The V end lost 2 bases, the J end lost 5 bases, and 13 bases lay between the germline ends. The CDR3 has 14 residues. The CDR3 sequence is CASSLPGESDEQYF. The CDR3 nucleotides read TGTGCCAGCAGTTTACCGGGAGAGTCTGACGAGCAGTACTTC.

This clonotype has ten or more counts. The gene calls are TRBV7-8 and TRBJ2-5; D is perhaps TRBD1 (6 bases). The germline gives CDR1 SGHVS, CDR2 FQNEAQ. The CDR3 runs 15 residues. V lost 2 bases and J 2 bases, leaving 12 bases between the germline ends. The CDR3 DNA is TGTGCCAGCAGCTTAACATCTACAGGGCAAGAGACCCAGTACTTC. Amino acids: CASSLTSTGQETQYF.

This clonotype was counted many times. This chain uses TRBV30 with TRBJ2-3, with a possible D match to TRBD2 (6 bases). The CDR3 is 17 amino acids. Germline-derived CDR1 and CDR2 are GTSNPN and SVGIG (reference sequence). The V end was cut by 0 bases, the J end by 5 bases, with 21 bases between. The CDR3 protein is CAWSVPHGGMLVDTQYF. CDR3 DNA: TGTGCCTGGAGTGTACCGCATGGGGGGATGTTGGTAGATACGCAGTATTTT.